This T cell receptor (beta chain) was documented in a study of glioma-infiltrating T cells. Study in general: Samples included WHO grade II oligodendrogliomas or astrocytomas and initial-diagnosis grade IV glioblastomas. Regarding the study as a whole: Shared blood CDR3 signature motifs marked patients with low tissue-blood divergence. Tissue-blood divergence was below expectation in non-neoplastic patients, above in gliomas.

The iRepertoire nested amplicon-rescue multiplex PCR amplified TCR alpha and beta CDR3s from RNA. For one-step reverse transcription and amplification, about 85-400 ng of tissue mRNA or PBMC total RNA was used. TCRdb called the multiplex PCR reads again in MiXCR, with one record for every CDR3 protein. The sample has about 380,000 distinct CDR3 sequences, around 38% seen once. About this clonotype itself: Its target is unknown.

The CDR3 has 19 amino acids. Germline lookup yields CDR1 MNHEY and CDR2 SVGEGT. V gave up 2 bases and J gave up 0 bases; unmatched junction bases: 12. V is TRBV6-2 or TRBV6-3 and J is TRBJ1-5; 8 nucleotides align to TRBD1. The receptor was derived from a human donor with low-grade glioma or glioblastoma, undergoing nonglioma brain surgery, or in good health (not recorded which). Sequencing used glioma tissue, nonneoplastic brain tissue, or PBMCs (not recorded which). This chain's CDR3 is CASSYHPDRGVYSNQPQHF. In DNA form, the CDR3 reads TGTGCCAGCAGTTACCACCCTGACAGGGGCGTATATAGCAATCAGCCCCAGCATTTT.